This is a list of T cell receptor beta chains from one sample in a study of T cells in localized non-small cell lung cancer. The method was immunoSEQ multiplex PCR; TCRdb's version includes in-frame clones alone and lacks a portion of them. Here the sample spans tens of thousands of clones, approximately 84% being singletons. The sample here was peripheral blood, taken before any cancer treatment. These receptors were obtained from an older male donor with stage III lung adenocarcinoma. Each CDR3 is given with its conserved first and last residue. The D gene is left open where the match is weak. Expanded clones are given a class, and other clones once, few, many or no size at all.

J gene	D gene	clone size	V gene	CDR3 DNA	CDR3 protein
TRBJ1-5	NA	NA	TRBV2	TGTGCCGGGAGACCCCCGGGTGAGCCCCAGCATTTT	CAGRPPGEPQHF
TRBJ1-2	NA	NA	TRBV28	TGTGCCAGTGAGACAGGAAGTAACTATGGCTACACCTTC	CASETGSNYGYTF
TRBJ2-4	NA	NA	TRBV5-4	TGTGCCAGCGGTACCCAGGGGATAACCAAAAACATTCAGTACTTC	CASGTQGITKNIQYF
TRBJ2-3	NA	NA	TRBV11-3	TGTGCCAGCAGCTTAGGCGGGACGGACCCCACAGATACGCAGTATTTT	CASSLGGTDPTDTQYF
TRBJ1-1	NA	NA	TRBV11-1	TGTGCCAGCAGCCACATCGGGGAAGCTTTCTTT	CASSHIGEAFF
TRBJ2-7	NA	NA	TRBV9	TGTGCCAGCAGCGGTAGTGCTGCCTACGAGCAGTACTTC	CASSGSAAYEQYF
TRBJ2-5	NA	NA	TRBV5-1	TGCGCCAGCAGCTTGGCCGTCGGGATCCAAGAGACCCAGTACTTC	CASSLAVGIQETQYF
TRBJ1-4	NA	NA	TRBV5-5	TGTGCCAGCAGCTCCTACGACGCGGGGGCCCGAGAAAAACTGTTTTTT	CASSSYDAGAREKLFF
TRBJ1-5	NA	NA	TRBV11-2	TGTGCCAGCAGCTTAGATCGGTTGGGTCAGCCCCAGCATTTT	CASSLDRLGQPQHF
TRBJ1-5	NA	once	TRBV7-5	TGTGTCAGAAGCTTAGGGGCAGGGGGTAGCAATCAGCCCCAGCATTTT	CVRSLGAGGSNQPQHF
TRBJ2-3	NA	once	TRBV11-3	TGTGCCAGCAGCTTTCAGGGTTTAAGCACAGATACGCAGTATTTT	CASSFQGLSTDTQYF
TRBJ2-7	TRBD2	NA	TRBV30	TGTGCCTGGGACGGGACTAGCGGGGGCCAGCAGTACTTC	CAWDGTSGGQQYF
TRBJ1-2	NA	NA	TRBV9	TGTGCCAGCAGCCCCGACAGTAACTATGGCTACACCTTC	CASSPDSNYGYTF
TRBJ2-2	TRBD2	NA	TRBV5-4	TGTGCCAGCAGCACCCTAGCGGGAGAAACCGGGGAGCTGTTTTTT	CASSTLAGETGELFF
TRBJ1-2	NA	NA	TRBV5-4	TGTGCCAGCAGCTTGATGGGGAACTATGGCTACACCTTC	CASSLMGNYGYTF
TRBJ2-1	NA	NA	TRBV6-5	TGTGCCAGCAGTTACGGGACATCCACCTACAATGAGCAGTTCTTC	CASSYGTSTYNEQFF
TRBJ1-1	TRBD1	NA	TRBV5-4	TGTGCCAGCAGCCCCGGACAGGGACACACTGAAGCTTTCTTT	CASSPGQGHTEAFF
TRBJ2-7	TRBD2	NA	TRBV30	TGTGCCTGGAGTAAAGCAGGAGCGGGAGCTAATGAGCAGTACTTC	CAWSKAGAGANEQYF
TRBJ1-1	TRBD1	NA	TRBV27	TGTGCCAGCAGTCGCGCTACAGGGGTGGGGGCTGAAGCTTTCTTT	CASSRATGVGAEAFF
TRBJ1-4	NA	NA	TRBV28	TGTGCCAGCAGTCAGGGTTTCGAAAAACTGTTTTTT	CASSQGFEKLFF
TRBJ2-3	TRBD2	NA	TRBV5-4	TGTGCCAGCAGCCGTCCCGCGGGGGGGCAGGCAGATACGCAGTATTTT	CASSRPAGGQADTQYF
TRBJ1-4	TRBD1	few	TRBV19	TGTGCCAGTCGAAGGACAGGGGAAATAACTAATGAAAAACTGTTTTTT	CASRRTGEITNEKLFF
TRBJ2-1	TRBD2	NA	TRBV5-1	TGCGCCAGCAGCCCTAGCGGAGTTCTGGGCAATGAGCAGTTCTTC	CASSPSGVLGNEQFF
TRBJ2-7	TRBD2	NA	TRBV7-9	TGTGCCAGCAGCGGGAGCGGGACGGTGACCGGCGAGCAGTACTTC	CASSGSGTVTGEQYF
TRBJ2-2	NA	once	TRBV30	TGTGCCTGGAGGGGACTTTCTACCGGGGAGCTGTTTTTT	CAWRGLSTGELFF
TRBJ2-3	NA	NA	TRBV29-1	TGCAGCGCCGACAGAGCCACAGATACGCAGTATTTT	CSADRATDTQYF
TRBJ1-2	NA	few	TRBV6-5	TGTGCCAGCAGTATGGACAGAACTAACTATGGCTACACCTTC	CASSMDRTNYGYTF
TRBJ1-2	NA	few	TRBV11-1	TGTGCCAGCAGGTTAACAGGAGCCTATGGCTACACCTTC	CASRLTGAYGYTF
TRBJ2-2	NA	once	TRBV18	TGTGCCAGCTCATGGGCGAACACCGGGGAGCTGTTTTTT	CASSWANTGELFF
TRBJ1-2	NA	NA	TRBV6-1	TGTGCCAGCGGGGAGCTTTATGGCTACACCTTC	CASGELYGYTF
TRBJ1-2	NA	few	TRBV4-1	TGCGCCAGCAGCCAAGATACGGGGGCGCCGCGGAGTGGCTACACCTTC	CASSQDTGAPRSGYTF
TRBJ1-2	TRBD1	NA	TRBV9	TGTGCCAGCAGCGTAATGACAGGGAGAAATGGCTACACCTTC	CASSVMTGRNGYTF
TRBJ1-6	NA	NA	TRBV5-1	TGCGCCAGCAGGGGGCAGAATTCACCCCTCCACTTT	CASRGQNSPLHF
TRBJ2-3	TRBD2	NA	TRBV6-5	TGTGCCAGCAGTCCCGGGACTAGCGGGACGACGCAGTATTTT	CASSPGTSGTTQYF
TRBJ1-1	NA	NA	TRBV6-5	TGTGCCAGCAGTTACGTAGGGAGTACTGAAGCTTTCTTT	CASSYVGSTEAFF
TRBJ1-1	NA	NA	TRBV5-4	TGTGCCAGCAGCGACGCCAGGGGTTTCGCTGAAGCTTTCTTT	CASSDARGFAEAFF
TRBJ1-1	TRBD1	NA	TRBV19	TGTGCCAGTAGACCACAGACAGGGGCCATGAACACTGAAGCTTTCTTT	CASRPQTGAMNTEAFF
TRBJ1-4	NA	NA	TRBV28	TGTGCCAGCAGTTTATGGGCGGGAACTAATGAAAAACTGTTTTTT	CASSLWAGTNEKLFF
TRBJ2-1	NA	NA	TRBV4-1	TGCGCCAGCAGCTCCCTTCTGACAAATGAGCAGTTCTTC	CASSSLLTNEQFF